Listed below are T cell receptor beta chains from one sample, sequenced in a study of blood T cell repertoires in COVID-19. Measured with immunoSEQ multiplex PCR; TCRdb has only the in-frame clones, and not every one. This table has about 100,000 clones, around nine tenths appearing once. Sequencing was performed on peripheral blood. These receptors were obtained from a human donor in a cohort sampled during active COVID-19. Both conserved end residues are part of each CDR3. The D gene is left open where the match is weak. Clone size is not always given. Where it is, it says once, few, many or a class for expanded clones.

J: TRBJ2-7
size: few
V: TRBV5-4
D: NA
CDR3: CASSLQGGSYEQYF
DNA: TGTGCCAGCAGCCTACAGGGGGGGTCCTACGAGCAGTACTTC

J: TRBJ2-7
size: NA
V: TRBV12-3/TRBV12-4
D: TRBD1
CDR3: CASTWTGGYEQYF
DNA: TGTGCCAGCACCTGGACAGGGGGCTACGAGCAGTACTTC

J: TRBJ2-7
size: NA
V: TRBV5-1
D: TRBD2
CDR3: CASSYGTSGYEQYF
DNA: TGCGCCAGCAGCTACGGGACTAGCGGCTACGAGCAGTACTTC

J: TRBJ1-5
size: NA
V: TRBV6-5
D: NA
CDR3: CASRTAVSQPQHF
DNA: TGTGCCAGCAGGACGGCGGTGTCTCAGCCCCAGCATTTT

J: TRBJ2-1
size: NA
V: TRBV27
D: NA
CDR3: CASSLLGRGHYNEQFF
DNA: TGTGCCAGCAGTTTACTCGGCAGGGGCCACTACAATGAGCAGTTCTTC

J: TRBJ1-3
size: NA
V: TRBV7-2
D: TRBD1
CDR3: CASSGLTGFGNTIYF
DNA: TGTGCCAGCAGCGGACTGACAGGGTTCGGAAACACCATATATTTT

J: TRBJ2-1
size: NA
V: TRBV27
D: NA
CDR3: CASSIHTGSSPKEQFF
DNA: TGTGCCAGCAGTATACACACAGGGTCGAGCCCTAAGGAGCAGTTCTTC

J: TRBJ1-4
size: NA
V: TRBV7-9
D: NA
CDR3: CASSFAATDEKLFF
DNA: TGTGCCAGCAGCTTCGCCGCGACAGATGAAAAACTGTTTTTT

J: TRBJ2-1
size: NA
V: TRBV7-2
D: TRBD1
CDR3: CASSRDRAPGGQFF
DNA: TGTGCCAGCAGCCGGGACAGGGCCCCAGGAGGCCAGTTCTTC

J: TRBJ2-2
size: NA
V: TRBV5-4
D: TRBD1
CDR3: CASSPPTGVGLRGELFF
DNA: TGTGCCAGCAGCCCTCCGACAGGGGTTGGGTTACGCGGGGAGCTGTTTTTT

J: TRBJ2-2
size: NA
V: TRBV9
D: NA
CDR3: CASSVSTGFPNTGELFF
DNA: TGTGCCAGCAGCGTATCTACAGGGTTCCCTAACACCGGGGAGCTGTTTTTT

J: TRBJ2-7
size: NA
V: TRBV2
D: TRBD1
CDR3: CASSDYGTGSYEQYF
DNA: TGTGCCAGCAGTGATTATGGGACAGGCTCCTACGAGCAGTACTTC

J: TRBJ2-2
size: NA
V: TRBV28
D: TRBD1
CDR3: CAQGGRNTGELFF
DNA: TGCGCACAGGGGGGACGGAACACCGGGGAGCTGTTTTTT

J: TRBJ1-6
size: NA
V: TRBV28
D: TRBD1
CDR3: CASSLGQGNSPLHF
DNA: TGTGCCAGCAGTTTAGGACAGGGGAATTCACCCCTCCACTTT

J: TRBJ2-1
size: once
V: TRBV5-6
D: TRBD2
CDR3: CASSLGTSVYNEQFF
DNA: TGTGCCAGCAGCTTGGGGACTAGCGTTTACAATGAGCAGTTCTTC

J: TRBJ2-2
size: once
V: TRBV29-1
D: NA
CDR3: CSVRSNTGELFF
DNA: TGCAGCGTCAGATCGAACACCGGGGAGCTGTTTTTT

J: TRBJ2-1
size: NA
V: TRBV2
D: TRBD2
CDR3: CASSVQREVYNEQFF
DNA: TGTGCCAGCAGTGTACAGCGGGAGGTCTACAATGAGCAGTTCTTC

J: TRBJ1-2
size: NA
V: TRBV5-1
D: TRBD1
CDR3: CASSRTGTGRGYTF
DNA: TGCGCCAGCAGCCGGACCGGGACAGGTCGCGGCTACACCTTC

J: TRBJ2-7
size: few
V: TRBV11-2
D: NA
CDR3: CASSPRRGTSGEQYF
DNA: TGTGCCAGCAGCCCCCGTAGGGGGACCTCAGGCGAGCAGTACTTC

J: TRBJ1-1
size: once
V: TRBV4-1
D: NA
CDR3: CASSQDRGFSPAFF
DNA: TGCGCCAGCAGCCAAGATAGGGGGTTCTCCCCCGCTTTCTTT

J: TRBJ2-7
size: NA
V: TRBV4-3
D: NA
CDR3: CASSRIRGASYEQYF
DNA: TGCGCCAGCAGCCGAATTCGTGGGGCCTCCTACGAGCAGTACTTC

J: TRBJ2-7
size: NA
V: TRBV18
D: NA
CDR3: CASSPTVYEQYF
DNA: TGTGCCAGCTCACCAACAGTTTACGAGCAGTACTTC

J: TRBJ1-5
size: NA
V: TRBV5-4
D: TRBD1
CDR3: CASSSGQGVNQPQHF
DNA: TGTGCCAGCAGCTCGGGACAGGGGGTTAATCAGCCCCAGCATTTT

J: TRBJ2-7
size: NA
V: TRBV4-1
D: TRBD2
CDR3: CASSRTSGDPRGQYF
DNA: TGCGCCAGCAGCCGAACTAGCGGGGACCCCCGGGGGCAGTACTTC

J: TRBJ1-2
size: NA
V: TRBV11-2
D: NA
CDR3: CASSPSPPGGYTF
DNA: TGTGCCAGCAGCCCGAGCCCCCCGGGTGGCTACACCTTC

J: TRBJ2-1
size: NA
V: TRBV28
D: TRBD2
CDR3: CASSSPLAVSGYNEQFF
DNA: TGTGCCAGCAGTTCCCCACTAGCGGTGAGTGGTTACAATGAGCAGTTCTTC

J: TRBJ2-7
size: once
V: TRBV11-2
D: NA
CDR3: CASSLVGFYEQYF
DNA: TGTGCCAGCAGCTTAGTCGGTTTTTACGAGCAGTACTTC

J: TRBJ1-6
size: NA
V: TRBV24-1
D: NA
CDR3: CATSGGGSPLHF
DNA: TGTGCCACCAGTGGGGGGGGGTCCCCCCTCCACTTT

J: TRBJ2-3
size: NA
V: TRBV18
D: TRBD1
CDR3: CASSPGQEEPYTDTQYF
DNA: TGTGCCAGCTCACCAGGACAGGAAGAACCATACACAGATACGCAGTATTTT

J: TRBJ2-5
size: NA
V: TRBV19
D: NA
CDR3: CASSMAAGTQETQYF
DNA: TGTGCCAGTAGTATGGCGGCGGGTACCCAAGAGACCCAGTACTTC

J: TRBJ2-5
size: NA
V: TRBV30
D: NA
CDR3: CACTTGVGQETQYF
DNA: TGTGCCTGCACCACCGGGGTAGGACAAGAGACCCAGTACTTC

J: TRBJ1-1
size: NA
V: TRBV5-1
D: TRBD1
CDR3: CASSTGVRAEAFF
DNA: TGCGCCAGCAGCACAGGGGTACGGGCTGAAGCTTTCTTT

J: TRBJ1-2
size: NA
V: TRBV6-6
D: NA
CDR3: CASSYSANYGYTF
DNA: TGTGCCAGCAGTTACTCTGCGAACTATGGCTACACCTTC